This TCR beta chain was sequenced for a study of graft-versus-host responses after intestinal transplantation. Across the whole study: Anti-thymocyte globulin served as induction for all recipients, who then took tacrolimus and steroids for about 3 years. Study conclusions and caveats: Where graft-donor T cell macrochimerism was present, patients had high graft-versus-host to host-versus-graft clonal ratios in allografts.

With 2 bases clipped from V and 5 bases from J, the junction kept 4 bases outside the gene matches. The CDR3 spans 14 residues. CDR1 and CDR2 from the germline V gene are SGHRS and YFSETQ. As concerns this clone: Its antigen is not identified.

Intraepithelial and lamina propria lymphocytes were released after the graft tissue was processed. This table comes from immunoSEQ multiplex PCR, and its TCRdb copy is limited to in-frame clones, with some not included. Of some 40,000 clones in the sample, about nine tenths were seen once. This TCR came from a human patient who received an intestinal transplant, so some T cells may come from the graft donor. The rearrangement uses TRBV5-1 and TRBJ2-7; 10 bases match TRBD1. Sequencing used ileum tissue, obtained around 190 days after intestinal transplant. The CDR3 DNA reads as TGCGCCAGCAGCTTCCGGGACAGGGGCGACGAGCAGTACTTC. Its protein product is CASSFRDRGDEQYF.